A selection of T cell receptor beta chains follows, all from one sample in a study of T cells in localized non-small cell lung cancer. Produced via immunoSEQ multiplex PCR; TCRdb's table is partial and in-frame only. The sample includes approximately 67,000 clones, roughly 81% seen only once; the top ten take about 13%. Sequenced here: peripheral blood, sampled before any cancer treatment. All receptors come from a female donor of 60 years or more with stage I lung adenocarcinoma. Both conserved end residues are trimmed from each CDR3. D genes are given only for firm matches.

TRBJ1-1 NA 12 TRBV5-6 ASSWGRMNTEAF
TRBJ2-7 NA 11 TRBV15 ATSAARALEQY
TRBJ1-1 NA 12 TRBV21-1 ASSKGRFRVEAF
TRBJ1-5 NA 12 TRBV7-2 ASSFTGISQPQH
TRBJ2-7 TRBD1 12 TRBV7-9 ASSSDRVVYEQY
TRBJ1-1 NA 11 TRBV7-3 ASSLHTNTEAF
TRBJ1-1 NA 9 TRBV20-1 SAPGNTEAF
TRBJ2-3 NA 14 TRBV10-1 ASSAVPPAAGDTQY
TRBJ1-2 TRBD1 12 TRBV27 ASMGQGSNYGYT
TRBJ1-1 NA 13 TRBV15 ATSPPGTPNTEAF